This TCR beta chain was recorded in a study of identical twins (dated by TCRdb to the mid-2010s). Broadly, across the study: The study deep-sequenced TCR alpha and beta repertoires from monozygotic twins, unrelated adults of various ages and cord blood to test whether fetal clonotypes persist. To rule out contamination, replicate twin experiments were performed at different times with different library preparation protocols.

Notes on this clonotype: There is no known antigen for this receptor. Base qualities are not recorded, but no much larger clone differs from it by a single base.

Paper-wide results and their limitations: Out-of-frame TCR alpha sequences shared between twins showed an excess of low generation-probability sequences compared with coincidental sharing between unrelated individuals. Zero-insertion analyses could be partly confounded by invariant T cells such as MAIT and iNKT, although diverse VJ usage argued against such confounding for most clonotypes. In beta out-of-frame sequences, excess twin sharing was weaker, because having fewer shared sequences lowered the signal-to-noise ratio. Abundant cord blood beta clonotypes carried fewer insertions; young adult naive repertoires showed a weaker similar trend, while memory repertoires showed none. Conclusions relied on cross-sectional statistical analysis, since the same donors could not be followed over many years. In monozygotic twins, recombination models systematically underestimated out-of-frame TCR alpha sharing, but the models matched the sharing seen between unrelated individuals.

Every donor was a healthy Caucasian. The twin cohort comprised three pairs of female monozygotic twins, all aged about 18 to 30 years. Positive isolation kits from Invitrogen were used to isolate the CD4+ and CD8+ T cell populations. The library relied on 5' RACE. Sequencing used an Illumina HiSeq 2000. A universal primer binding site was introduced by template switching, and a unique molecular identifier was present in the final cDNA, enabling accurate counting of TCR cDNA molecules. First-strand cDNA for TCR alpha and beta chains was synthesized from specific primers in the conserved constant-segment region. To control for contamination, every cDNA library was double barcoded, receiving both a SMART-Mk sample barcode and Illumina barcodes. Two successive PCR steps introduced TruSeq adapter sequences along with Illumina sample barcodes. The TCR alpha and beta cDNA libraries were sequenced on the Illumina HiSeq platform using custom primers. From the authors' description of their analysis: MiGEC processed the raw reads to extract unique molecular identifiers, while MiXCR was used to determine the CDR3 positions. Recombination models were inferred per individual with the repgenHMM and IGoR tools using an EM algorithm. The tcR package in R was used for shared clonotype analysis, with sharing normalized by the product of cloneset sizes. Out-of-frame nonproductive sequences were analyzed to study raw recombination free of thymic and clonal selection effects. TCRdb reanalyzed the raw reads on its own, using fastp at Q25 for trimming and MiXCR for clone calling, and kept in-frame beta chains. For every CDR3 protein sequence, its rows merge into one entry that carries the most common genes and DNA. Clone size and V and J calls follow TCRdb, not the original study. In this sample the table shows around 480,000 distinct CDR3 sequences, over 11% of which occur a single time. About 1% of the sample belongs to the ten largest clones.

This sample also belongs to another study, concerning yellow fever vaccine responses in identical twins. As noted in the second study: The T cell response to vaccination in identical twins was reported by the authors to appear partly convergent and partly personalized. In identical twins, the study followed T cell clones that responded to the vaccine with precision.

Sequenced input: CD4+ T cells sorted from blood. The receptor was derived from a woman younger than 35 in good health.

The CDR3 protein sequence reads: CSAPAENTEAFF. The DNA sequence is as follows: TGCAGTGCCCCGGCGGAAAACACTGAAGCTTTCTTT. This chain is built from TRBV20-1 and TRBJ1-1; the D gene lacks a confident call. The CDR3 holds 12 amino acids from the cysteine to the phenylalanine. The retained sequence is limited to the CDR3, 36 bases, with the frame set at the first base. V lost 6 bases and J lost 2 bases; the stretch between them is 10 bases long. Via the germline V gene (reference sequence), CDR1 is DFQATT and CDR2 SNEGSKA.